This T cell receptor beta chain was sequenced in a study of shared clonotypes between healthy human individuals. Germline CDR1 SGHTA, CDR2 FQGTGA. The V and J ends lost 1 base and 11 bases respectively, with 12 bases between them. The CDR3 runs to 13 residues. Of note for this clone: Its antigen is as yet unknown.

Study outcomes and limitations: Rarefaction curves obtained for sorted subsets showed sequencing incomplete despite large depth.

Repertoires were generated with immunoSEQ multiplex PCR, while TCRdb's copy carries only in-frame clones and drops some. The data hold more than 900,000 clones, with about four fifths observed a single time. Material for sequencing was memory CD4+ T cells from PBMCs. Stated subset: CD45RA-negative fraction. The sequence was collected from a man younger than 35 in good health. Some clones in this sample may be carry-over from other donors' samples. The rearrangement joins TRBV7-3 to TRBJ2-1, with a weak D call TRBD1 (5 bases). The CDR3 DNA is TGTGCCAGCAGCTTAAGTGGGCAGGGCCAGCAGTTCTTC. The encoded protein is CASSLSGQGQQFF.